This T cell receptor beta chain was sequenced for a study of shared clonotypes between healthy human individuals. The protocol was immunoSEQ multiplex PCR, while the TCRdb copy is restricted to in-frame clones and leaves out a portion. The sample carries fewer than 850,000 clones, about two thirds recorded once. For this clone: Its target is unknown.

Findings and limits, study-wide: In four donors, about 5% of naive CD4 clonotypes appeared in common.

The receptor comes from a woman aged 25 to 39 in good health. What was sequenced was memory CD4+ T cells sorted from blood. Subset noted: CD45RA-negative fraction.

The CDR3 bases are TGTGCCAGCAGCTTCTCAGGGTACGAGCAGTACTTC. As protein: CASSFSGYEQYF. V gene TRBV5-4 combines with J gene TRBJ2-7, with D maybe TRBD1 (5 bases). Germline V gives CDR1 SGHNT, CDR2 YYREEE (reference sequence). This CDR3 has 12 residues. Trimming left V 2 bases short and J 4 bases short, with 7 bases between.